This is a list of T cell receptor beta chains from one sample in a study of T cells after yellow fever vaccination. TCRdb recomputed calls from the 5' RACE reads with MiXCR, one row per CDR3 protein. The table lists about 350,000 distinct CDR3 sequences, approximately 8% of them singletons, with approximately 16% in the top ten. The sequenced sample was PBMCs, obtained about 41 days after the first yellow fever vaccination. The receptors stem from a young man who received the YFV17D yellow fever vaccine. CDR3s include the opening cysteine and the closing phenylalanine or tryptophan. Each record gives: D gene, clone size, J gene, V gene, CDR3 DNA, CDR3 protein. The D gene is left open where the match is weak. For some rows the clone size is stated as once, few or many, or as a class when expanded; others skip it.

D: NA; size: many; J: TRBJ2-1; V: TRBV25-1; DNA: TGTGCCAGCACCCGGGACACGTCCTACAATGAGCAGTTCTTC; CDR3: CASTRDTSYNEQFF
D: NA; size: few; J: TRBJ2-2; V: TRBV30; DNA: TGTGGGCAGGGGAACACCGGGGAGCTGTTTTTT; CDR3: CGQGNTGELFF
D: NA; size: few; J: TRBJ1-2; V: TRBV27; DNA: TGTGCCAGCAGCGTGGGGTTAAAGGGAAACTATGGCTACACCTTC; CDR3: CASSVGLKGNYGYTF
D: TRBD1; size: many; J: TRBJ1-2; V: TRBV7-3; DNA: TGTGCCAGCAGTGCGACAGGGGACTATGGCTACACCTTC; CDR3: CASSATGDYGYTF
D: TRBD1; size: few; J: TRBJ2-3; V: TRBV6-2/TRBV6-3; DNA: TGTGCCAGCAGTTCCCCCGGGACAGGGCCCACAGATACGCAGTATTTT; CDR3: CASSSPGTGPTDTQYF
D: TRBD1; size: NA; J: TRBJ1-6; V: TRBV7-9; DNA: TGTGCCAGTAGGACAGGGAATTCACCCCTCCACTTT; CDR3: CASRTGNSPLHF
D: NA; size: few; J: TRBJ2-5; V: TRBV4-3; DNA: TGCGCCAGCAGCCAAGGAAGACACCCTCAAGAGACCCAGTACTTC; CDR3: CASSQGRHPQETQYF
D: NA; size: many; J: TRBJ2-1; V: TRBV12-3/TRBV12-4; DNA: TGTGCCAGCAGCCCCGATGGGGGCCGCAATGAGCAGTTCTTC; CDR3: CASSPDGGRNEQFF
D: TRBD1; size: few; J: TRBJ2-6; V: TRBV5-4; DNA: TGTGCCAGCAGCGAGACAGGGGCTACTACTGGGGCCAACGTCCTGACTTTC; CDR3: CASSETGATTGANVLTF
D: NA; size: few; J: TRBJ1-1; V: TRBV20-1; DNA: TGCAGTGCTAGGAACAGGGACACTGAAGCTTTCTTT; CDR3: CSARNRDTEAFF
D: NA; size: many; J: TRBJ2-7; V: TRBV12-3/TRBV12-4; DNA: TGTGCCAGCAGTTTAGGGGACATAGGGAACTACGAGCAGTACTTC; CDR3: CASSLGDIGNYEQYF
D: NA; size: NA; J: TRBJ1-1; V: TRBV28; DNA: TGTGCCAGCAGTTCCTCAAGGGAGGGAGGTTTAGCTTTCTTT; CDR3: CASSSSREGGLAFF
D: TRBD2; size: NA; J: TRBJ2-3; V: TRBV5-1; DNA: TGCGCCAGCAGCCCGGCGACTAGCGGGGCGCCAGATACGCAGTATTTT; CDR3: CASSPATSGAPDTQYF
D: NA; size: few; J: TRBJ2-7; V: TRBV2; DNA: TGTGCCAGCAAGGAAGAATCCATATTCAACTACGAGCAGTACTTC; CDR3: CASKEESIFNYEQYF
D: NA; size: few; J: TRBJ1-6; V: TRBV6-5; DNA: TGTGCCAGCAGTTCTACCCAGGAGAATTCACCCCTCCACTTT; CDR3: CASSSTQENSPLHF
D: NA; size: many; J: TRBJ1-5; V: TRBV12-3/TRBV12-4; DNA: TGTGCCAGCATGCCCCAATATAGCAATCAGCCCCAGCATTTT; CDR3: CASMPQYSNQPQHF
D: NA; size: few; J: TRBJ2-5; V: TRBV24-1; DNA: TGTGCCACAGCGAGGAGCGCGGCGGGGCAAGAGACCCAGTACTTC; CDR3: CATARSAAGQETQYF
D: NA; size: many; J: TRBJ2-1; V: TRBV11-2; DNA: TGTGCCAGCAGCTTAGGGTCTAGGGAGGTCGATGAGCAGTTCTTC; CDR3: CASSLGSREVDEQFF
D: NA; size: many; J: TRBJ1-2; V: TRBV7-2; DNA: TGTGCCAGCAGCCCAGAAGGGGGGTATGGCTACACCTTC; CDR3: CASSPEGGYGYTF
D: NA; size: few; J: TRBJ2-2; V: TRBV5-4; DNA: TGTGCCAACTCTAGAGCCCCGGGGACGCCAAACACCGGGGAGCTGTTTTTT; CDR3: CANSRAPGTPNTGELFF
D: NA; size: NA; J: TRBJ2-5; V: TRBV5-6; DNA: TGTGCCAGCAGCTCTTGGGACTCCCTCCATCCCCAGTACTTC; CDR3: CASSSWDSLHPQYF
D: NA; size: many; J: TRBJ1-1; V: TRBV2; DNA: TGTGCCAGCAGTGAGAGGTCACTAGTAGCTTTCTTT; CDR3: CASSERSLVAFF
D: TRBD1; size: NA; J: TRBJ1-6; V: TRBV20-1; DNA: TGCTGTGCTAGAGCCCGGGTCGGGACAGATAATTCACCCCTCCACTTT; CDR3: CCARARVGTDNSPLHF
D: NA; size: many; J: TRBJ2-5; V: TRBV28; DNA: TGTGCCAGCAGTTTACTTCAAGGACAAGAGACCCAGTACTTC; CDR3: CASSLLQGQETQYF
D: NA; size: NA; J: TRBJ2-7; V: TRBV5-1; DNA: TGCGCCAGCAGCTTGGTGGGGGCGTCCTACGAGCAGTACTTC; CDR3: CASSLVGASYEQYF
D: NA; size: many; J: TRBJ2-7; V: TRBV11-2; DNA: TGTGCCAGCAGCTTAGTTATCCGGGGGTACGAGCAGTACTTC; CDR3: CASSLVIRGYEQYF
D: NA; size: NA; J: TRBJ2-7; V: TRBV6-1; DNA: TGTGCCAGCAGTCCCCTCGGCTGGAACCACGCTCGGGAGCAGTACTTC; CDR3: CASSPLGWNHAREQYF
D: NA; size: NA; J: TRBJ2-3; V: TRBV7-8; DNA: TGTGCCAGCAGCTTCCTGAGGAATTCCAGGGCTTGGTTCACAGATACGCAGTATTTT; CDR3: CASSFLRNSRAWFTDTQYF
D: NA; size: few; J: TRBJ1-2; V: TRBV29-1; DNA: TGCAGCGCCAGGGAGAACTATGGCTACACCTTC; CDR3: CSARENYGYTF
D: TRBD2; size: few; J: TRBJ2-1; V: TRBV3-1; DNA: TGTGCCAGCAGCCAAGGCAGCGGGGGGACCCGGGAGCAGTTCTTC; CDR3: CASSQGSGGTREQFF
D: NA; size: few; J: TRBJ2-3; V: TRBV6-2/TRBV6-3; DNA: TGTGCCAGCAGCCAAGGGGTCACCGTTACGCAGTATTTT; CDR3: CASSQGVTVTQYF
D: NA; size: few; J: TRBJ1-5; V: TRBV18; DNA: TGTGCCAGCTCACCCTTCGACGGTAGCAATCAGCCCCAGCATTTT; CDR3: CASSPFDGSNQPQHF
D: TRBD2; size: few; J: TRBJ2-5; V: TRBV3-1; DNA: TGTGCCAGCAGCCCGGGACTAGCTGGGAACGCTTTGTACTTC; CDR3: CASSPGLAGNALYF